The rows below give T cell receptor beta chains drawn from one sample of a study of cytomegalovirus exposure and HLA in healthy donors. The table came from immunoSEQ multiplex PCR; TCRdb's copy has only in-frame clones and leaves some out. The sample consists of approximately 150,000 clones, 64% of them appearing once. Sequenced sample: PBMCs. The receptors come from a woman under 40 in good health and CMV-seropositive. Each CDR3 is given with its conserved first and last residue. The order of the fields is V gene, J gene, CDR3 length, D gene, CDR3 protein. D genes are given only for firm matches.

V gene: TRBV10-3; J gene: TRBJ1-1; CDR3 length: 12; D gene: NA; CDR3 protein: CAISDFGTEAFF
V gene: TRBV11-3; J gene: TRBJ2-5; CDR3 length: 13; D gene: NA; CDR3 protein: CASGAGVEETQYF
V gene: TRBV7-2; J gene: TRBJ2-7; CDR3 length: 15; D gene: TRBD2; CDR3 protein: CASSSGLAGLGEQYF
V gene: TRBV28; J gene: TRBJ2-7; CDR3 length: 12; D gene: NA; CDR3 protein: CASSLAYYEQYF
V gene: TRBV5-1; J gene: TRBJ1-1; CDR3 length: 14; D gene: NA; CDR3 protein: CASSLGVMNTEAFF
V gene: TRBV10-1; J gene: TRBJ2-5; CDR3 length: 16; D gene: TRBD2; CDR3 protein: CASSELSSGGKETQYF
V gene: TRBV2; J gene: TRBJ1-1; CDR3 length: 13; D gene: NA; CDR3 protein: CASAAEMNTEAFF
V gene: TRBV2; J gene: TRBJ1-1; CDR3 length: 12; D gene: NA; CDR3 protein: CASRLGTAGESF
V gene: TRBV6-5; J gene: TRBJ2-7; CDR3 length: 11; D gene: NA; CDR3 protein: CASRIRSEQYF
V gene: TRBV4-1; J gene: TRBJ2-7; CDR3 length: 14; D gene: NA; CDR3 protein: CASSQNRQGYEQYF
V gene: TRBV5-4; J gene: TRBJ2-3; CDR3 length: 15; D gene: TRBD1; CDR3 protein: CASSHRDRGPDTQYF
V gene: TRBV5-1; J gene: TRBJ2-2; CDR3 length: 16; D gene: NA; CDR3 protein: CASSFRDTVNTGELFF
V gene: TRBV19; J gene: TRBJ2-3; CDR3 length: 13; D gene: NA; CDR3 protein: CASSTAAWRTQYF
V gene: TRBV4-1; J gene: TRBJ2-7; CDR3 length: 16; D gene: TRBD1; CDR3 protein: CASSPTGGATPYEQYF
V gene: TRBV2; J gene: TRBJ1-2; CDR3 length: 14; D gene: NA; CDR3 protein: CASRPQQGNYGYTF
V gene: TRBV7-9; J gene: TRBJ2-7; CDR3 length: 14; D gene: NA; CDR3 protein: CASSPHWTVYEQYF
V gene: TRBV6-5; J gene: TRBJ1-5; CDR3 length: 15; D gene: TRBD1; CDR3 protein: CASSTITGGSQPQHF
V gene: TRBV27; J gene: TRBJ2-2; CDR3 length: 15; D gene: NA; CDR3 protein: CASRLLGQNTGELFF
V gene: TRBV6-6; J gene: TRBJ1-3; CDR3 length: 15; D gene: NA; CDR3 protein: CASSYPSVSGNTIYF
V gene: TRBV25-1; J gene: TRBJ1-2; CDR3 length: 15; D gene: NA; CDR3 protein: CASSPDRLLHYGYTF
V gene: TRBV21-1; J gene: TRBJ1-2; CDR3 length: 15; D gene: NA; CDR3 protein: CASSARTLALYGYTF
V gene: TRBV19; J gene: TRBJ1-1; CDR3 length: 11; D gene: NA; CDR3 protein: CASAGNTEAFF
V gene: TRBV6-4; J gene: TRBJ2-3; CDR3 length: 15; D gene: TRBD2; CDR3 protein: CASSRTSGGVDTQYF
V gene: TRBV1; J gene: TRBJ1-1; CDR3 length: 16; D gene: NA; CDR3 protein: CTSSPGKGGADTEAFF
V gene: TRBV6-1; J gene: TRBJ1-2; CDR3 length: 13; D gene: NA; CDR3 protein: CASSERGEDGYTF
V gene: TRBV5-6; J gene: TRBJ1-1; CDR3 length: 14; D gene: NA; CDR3 protein: CASSLRQGSPEAFF
V gene: TRBV15; J gene: TRBJ2-5; CDR3 length: 16; D gene: NA; CDR3 protein: CATSWPPAGASETQYF
V gene: TRBV6-1; J gene: TRBJ1-5; CDR3 length: 13; D gene: NA; CDR3 protein: CASRQNSNQPQHF
V gene: TRBV5-1; J gene: TRBJ2-7; CDR3 length: 16; D gene: TRBD1; CDR3 protein: CASTGQGKTWASEQYF
V gene: TRBV7-2; J gene: TRBJ1-4; CDR3 length: 15; D gene: NA; CDR3 protein: CASSNRRGLGEKLFF
V gene: TRBV28; J gene: TRBJ2-3; CDR3 length: 13; D gene: NA; CDR3 protein: CASKRQFTDTQYF
V gene: TRBV5-1; J gene: TRBJ1-3; CDR3 length: 15; D gene: NA; CDR3 protein: CASSPLGDSGNTIYF
V gene: TRBV4-1; J gene: TRBJ2-3; CDR3 length: 15; D gene: NA; CDR3 protein: CASSQGPGITDTQYF